The clone carrying this TCR beta chain is medium-sized by share. Its antigen is not known. The sample contains more than one DNA sequence encoding this CDR3. V lost 3 bases to trimming and J lost 0 bases, with 11 bases between them. This CDR3 has 15 amino acids. The germline V gene encodes CDR1 MDHEN and CDR2 SYDVKM. The data were produced by immunoSEQ multiplex PCR, yet TCRdb's version contains in-frame clones alone and is incomplete. The sample lists 2,500 to 3,000 clones; approximately 22% were seen once. The entry originates in a study of T cells in localized non-small cell lung cancer. Regarding the study as a whole: Paired adjacent lung recovered a median about 60 of the top 100 tumor clones. With higher T cell density in blood came longer overall survival.

The clonotype was recovered from a man aged 40 to 70 with stage II lung adenocarcinoma. Material: lung tumor tissue, obtained before any cancer treatment. V usage is TRBV28 and J usage is TRBJ1-1; D gene uncertain. The CDR3 loop is CASSFPYPMNTEAFF. In DNA form, the CDR3 reads TGTGCCAGCAGTTTCCCCTATCCAATGAACACTGAAGCTTTCTTT.